This TCR beta chain comes out of a study of T-cell reconstitution after alpha-beta-depleted transplantation in children. Unique molecular identifiers featured in how the TCRbeta library was prepared. TCRdb passed the PCR reads through MiXCR, listing each CDR3 protein once. The repertoire holds about 610,000 distinct CDR3 sequences, under 12% seen once, with 3.5% to 5% in the top ten. This sample comprised PBMCs from the stem cell graft donor, obtained from the stem cell graft. The TCR was taken from a human donor who donated a stem cell graft to a child with acute myeloid leukemia.

CDR3 loop: CASSLNGLAGGQEQFF. The CDR3 DNA is TGTGCCAGCAGCTTGAACGGACTAGCGGGAGGGCAAGAGCAGTTCTTC. The V call is TRBV7-3, the J call TRBJ2-1, with 15 bases identical to TRBD2. The CDR3 has 16 residues. The J segment lost 10 bases and the V segment lost 3 bases, leaving 7 bases of the junction unmatched. Germline V CDR1 and CDR2: SGHTA, FQGTGA.